This TCR beta chain was identified during a study of cytomegalovirus exposure and HLA in healthy donors. Study-level information: A preliminary data release comprised around 90 million unique TCRs obtained from HLA-typed donors. Among the 398 genotyped donors, 81% were placed in the Caucasian-associated ancestry cluster.

Study results and caveats: Presence/absence analyses supposed approximately even sequencing depth among donors. Association of a missense DCLRE1C variant with TCR beta V- and J-gene trimming was reported in a later analysis.

A word on this clone: Its antigen is undetermined.

The CDR3 loop spans 13 amino acids. V lost 5 bases to trimming and J lost 3 bases; unmatched junction nucleotides: 4. The germline CDR1 and CDR2 sequences are SGHDT and YYEEEE. Primers for the PCR totalled 60 Vbeta and 13 Jbeta. Using immunoSEQ multiplex PCR, the repertoire was profiled, and TCRdb retains in-frame clones only, with some absent. The repertoire includes under 130,000 clones, approximately 83% of them detected once, and roughly 6% sits in the top ten. What was sequenced was PBMCs. V is TRBV5-6 and J is TRBJ2-7; 8 positions agree with TRBD1. The source is a man aged 18 to 29 in good health and CMV-seronegative. CDR3 coding DNA: TGTGCCAGCAGGAGGACAGGGATCTACGAGCAGTACTTC. Protein: CASRRTGIYEQYF.